A single sample gave rise to the 15 T cell receptor beta chains below, sequenced in a study of blood T cell repertoires in COVID-19. Sequenced by immunoSEQ multiplex PCR; TCRdb stores in-frame clones only, minus some. The sample includes 100,000 to 150,000 clones, 65% to 85% of them seen just once. The sequencing input was peripheral blood. The receptors here all came from a man between 65 and 80 years old with acute or convalescent COVID-19.

The chain combines TRBV7-2 with TRBJ2-7, with unresolved D. Trimming cost V 5 bases and J 7 bases, with 15 bases left between them. The V gene's germline CDR1 is SGHTA and CDR2 FQGNSA. The CDR3 is 13 residues long. This chain's CDR3 is CASSPGPVGEQYF. The CDR3, as DNA: TGTGCCAGCAGCCCAGGCCCGGTAGGAGAGCAGTACTTC.

This clone showed up just once. V usage is TRBV7-2 and J usage is TRBJ1-6, with 9 bases aligning to TRBD1. V lost 7 bases, J lost 9 bases, and 10 bases stayed unmatched. This CDR3 is built from 15 residues. Germline V gene data show CDR1 as SGHTA and CDR2 as FQGNSA. The CDR3 spells CASTLVGQGGSPLHF. For the CDR3, the DNA is TGTGCCAGCACCTTGGTGGGACAGGGTGGTTCACCCCTCCACTTT.

The chain has TRBV18 and TRBJ1-5, with D possibly being TRBD1 (5 bases). The CDR3 is 13 amino acids. Germline lookup yields CDR1 KGHSH and CDR2 LQKENI. Deletions cut 6 bases from V and 6 bases from J, with 12 bases between. CDR3 region: CASSRGGGQPQHF. The CDR3 coding sequence is TGTGCCAGCTCGCGGGGTGGGGGTCAGCCCCAGCATTTT.

The chain employs TRBV10-3 and TRBJ2-3; D is ambiguous. CDR1 and CDR2 (germline): ENHRY, SYGVKD. This CDR3 is built from 15 residues. The V and J ends lost 0 bases and 0 bases respectively, with 7 bases between them. As DNA, the CDR3 is TGTGCCATCAGTGAGTCCGCGGTTAGCACAGATACGCAGTATTTT. This codes for CAISESAVSTDTQYF.

The rearrangement uses TRBV12-5 and TRBJ1-5; TRBD1 is a possible D gene (5 bases). The V end was cut by 1 base, the J end by 10 bases, with 8 bases between. Germline V CDR1 and CDR2: LGHNT, FRNRAP. This CDR3 is 12 amino acids long. The CDR3 bases are TGTGCTAGTGGTTTGGGAACAGGCCCCCAGCATTTT. Protein product: CASGLGTGPQHF.

This clone was recorded only once. CDR3 residues: CASSSYRAGYGYTF. In DNA form, the CDR3 reads TGCGCCAGCAGCAGTTACAGGGCTGGCTATGGCTACACCTTC. This rearrangement joins TRBV5-1 to TRBJ1-2, with D tentatively TRBD1 (6 bases). The CDR3 spans 14 residues. With 4 bases removed from V and 4 bases from J, the gap between germline ends came to 14 bases. The V gene's germline CDR1 is SGHRS and CDR2 YFSETQ.

The V call is TRBV25-1, the J call TRBJ2-1; D gene uncertain. CDR1 is MGHDK, CDR2 SYGVNS, per germline. This CDR3 is 13 amino acids long. Trimming shortened V by 2 bases and J by 8 bases, and 10 bases separated the two germline ends. CDR3 region: CASSEVATDEQFF. The CDR3 region has the DNA TGTGCCAGCAGTGAAGTAGCTACCGATGAGCAGTTCTTC.

The CDR3 loop is CASSSGQGSYNEQFF. DNA of the CDR3: TGTGCCAGCAGCTCTGGACAGGGGTCCTACAATGAGCAGTTCTTC. V usage is TRBV11-3 and J usage is TRBJ2-1; TRBD1 matches 9 bases. The CDR3 has 15 amino acids. J lost 1 base, V lost 4 bases, and 2 bases had no gene match. Germline CDR1 and CDR2: SGHNT and YENEEA.

This clone showed up just once. This sequence joins TRBV10-3 and TRBJ1-1; 8 nucleotides line up with TRBD1. V shed 2 bases, J shed 3 bases, and the junction held 2 bases outside the gene matches. The CDR3 loop spans 14 amino acids. The germline V gene encodes CDR1 ENHRY and CDR2 SYGVKD. This CDR3 is CAISEGQGDTEAFF. CDR3 sequence (DNA): TGTGCCATCAGTGAGGGACAGGGAGACACTGAAGCTTTCTTT.

The chain links TRBV5-1 to TRBJ2-7, with 9 bases lining up with TRBD1. CDR1 SGHRS and CDR2 YFSETQ come from the germline V gene. The CDR3 contains 14 residues. After removal of 9 bases from V and 5 bases from J, the junction contained 12 bases not matched to a gene. The CDR3 DNA is TGCGCCACATCAACAGGGGGCGCGATAAACGAGCAGTACTTC. Amino acid sequence: CATSTGGAINEQYF. Drawing the rest from reference TRBV5-1 and TRBJ2-7, the complete variable domain is KAGVTQTPRYLIKTRGQQVTLSCSPISGHRSVSWYQQTPGQGLQFLFEYFSETQRNKGNFPGRFSGRQFSNSRSEMNVSTLELGDSALYLCATSTGGAINEQYFGPGTRLTVT.

This clone showed up just once. Other nucleotide sequences from this sample produce the same CDR3. The V gene is TRBV2, the J gene TRBJ2-3; TRBD2 aligns across 11 bases. Germline values: CDR1 SNHLY, CDR2 FYNNEI. The CDR3 is made up of 15 amino acids. V trimming: 6 bases; J trimming: 6 bases; junction bases outside the gene matches: 8. Written as DNA, the CDR3 is TGTGCCAGCAGGCCAGGACTAGCGGGTGGGGATACGCAGTATTTT. Protein: CASRPGLAGGDTQYF. Supplemented by reference TRBV2 and TRBJ2-3, the full variable domain reads EPEVTQTPSHQVTQMGQEVILRCVPISNHLYFYWYRQILGQKVEFLVSFYNNEISEKSEIFDDQFSVERPDGSNFTLKIRSTKLEDSAMYFCASRPGLAGGDTQYFGPGTRLTVL.

The genes are TRBV28 and TRBJ1-1; D remains ambiguous. CDR3 length equals 13 residues. The V and J ends lost 7 bases and 3 bases respectively, with 12 bases between them. Germline V gene sequence: CDR1 MDHEN, CDR2 SYDVKM. Written as DNA, the CDR3 is TGTGCCAGCACCTCCTGGCAGGACACTGAAGCTTTCTTT. Protein: CASTSWQDTEAFF.

This sequence joins TRBV6-1 and TRBJ2-3; D possibly corresponds to TRBD2 (6 bases). The CDR3 totals 16 residues. Germline V lookup: CDR1 MNHNS, CDR2 SASEGT. V was trimmed by 2 bases and J by 3 bases, leaving 15 bases between them. CDR3 loop: CASSEFVFGGTDTQYF. CDR3 DNA sequence: TGTGCCAGCAGTGAATTCGTCTTCGGGGGTACAGATACGCAGTATTTT.

The V gene is TRBV12-3 or TRBV12-4, the J gene TRBJ2-1, with a possible D match to TRBD1 (5 bases). The CDR3 loop spans 11 amino acids. Trimming took 5 bases from V and 13 from J, leaving 12 bases between them. CDR3 region: CASSLRESQFF. The CDR3 nucleotides read TGTGCCAGCAGTCTCAGGGAATCACAGTTCTTC.

The chain links TRBV10-3 to TRBJ1-6; 7 nucleotides match TRBD1. Germline CDR1 reads ENHRY; CDR2 reads SYGVKD. V trimming: 3 bases; J trimming: 9 bases; junction bases outside the gene matches: 8. The CDR3 is 15 amino acids. CDR3 loop: CAISENPGGSSPLHF. The CDR3 DNA follows: TGTGCCATCAGTGAAAACCCAGGGGGGAGTTCACCCCTCCACTTT.